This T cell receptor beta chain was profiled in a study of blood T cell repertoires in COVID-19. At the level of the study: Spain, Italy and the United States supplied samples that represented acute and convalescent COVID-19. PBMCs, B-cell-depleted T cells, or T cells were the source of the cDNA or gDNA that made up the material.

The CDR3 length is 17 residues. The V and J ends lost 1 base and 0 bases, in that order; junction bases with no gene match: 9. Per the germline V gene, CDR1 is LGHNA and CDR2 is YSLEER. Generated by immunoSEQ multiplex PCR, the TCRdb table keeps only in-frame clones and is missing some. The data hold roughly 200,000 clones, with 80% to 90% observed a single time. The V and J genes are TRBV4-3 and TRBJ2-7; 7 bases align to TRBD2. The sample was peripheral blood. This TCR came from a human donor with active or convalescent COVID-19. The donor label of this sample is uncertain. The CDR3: CASSQGAGSGGSYEQYF. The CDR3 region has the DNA TGCGCCAGCAGCCAAGGCGCAGGGTCGGGGGGCTCCTACGAGCAGTACTTC.